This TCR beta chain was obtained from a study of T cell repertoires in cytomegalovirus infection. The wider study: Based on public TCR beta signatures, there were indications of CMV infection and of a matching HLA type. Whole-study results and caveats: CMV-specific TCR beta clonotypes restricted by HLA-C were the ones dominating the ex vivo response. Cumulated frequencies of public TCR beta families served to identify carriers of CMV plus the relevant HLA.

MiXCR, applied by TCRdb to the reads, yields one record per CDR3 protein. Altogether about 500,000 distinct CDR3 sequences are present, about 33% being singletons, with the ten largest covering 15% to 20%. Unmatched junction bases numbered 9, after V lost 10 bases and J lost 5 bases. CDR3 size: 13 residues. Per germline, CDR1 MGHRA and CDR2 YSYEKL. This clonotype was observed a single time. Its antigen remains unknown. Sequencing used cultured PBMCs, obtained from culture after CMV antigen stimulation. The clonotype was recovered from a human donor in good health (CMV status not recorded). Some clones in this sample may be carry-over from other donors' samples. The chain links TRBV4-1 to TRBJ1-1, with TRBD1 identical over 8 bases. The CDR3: CAIGQGEHTEAFF. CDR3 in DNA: TGCGCCATCGGACAGGGAGAACATACTGAAGCTTTCTTT.